Below, 2 T cell receptor beta chains from the same sample are listed, as sequenced in a study of T cell responses to AZD1222 COVID-19 vaccine. Clones were read by immunoSEQ multiplex PCR, and TCRdb kept only the in-frame ones, dropping some. The sample shows some 150,000 clones, approximately 89% of them seen only once. The sequencing here drew on peripheral blood, taken on day 0 of MenACWY control vaccination. Every receptor here comes from an adult in good health.

This clone was counted only a few times. The gene calls are TRBV19 and TRBJ1-1, with 9 bases that match TRBD1. The CDR3 consists of 18 residues. V was clipped by 6 bases and J by 0 bases; unmatched bases: 14. In germline, CDR1 is LNHDA, CDR2 SQIVND (reference sequence). CDR3 region: CASRISGLQGAVNTEAFF. DNA of the CDR3: TGTGCCAGTAGAATCTCGGGTCTACAGGGGGCGGTGAACACTGAAGCTTTCTTT.

The chain is built from TRBV7-9 and TRBJ1-4, with D hard to call. V was clipped by 1 base and J by 4 bases, with 4 bases between them. CDR3 length: 13 amino acids. Germline values: CDR1 SEHNR, CDR2 FQNEAQ (reference sequence). CDR3 sequence: CASSLGYNEKLFF. Here the CDR3 DNA reads TGTGCCAGCAGCTTAGGATATAATGAAAAACTGTTTTTT.